Presented here are 32 T cell receptor beta chains from one specimen sequenced in a study of cytomegalovirus exposure and HLA in healthy donors. PCR amplification relied on 60 Vbeta primers (plus 13 Jbeta primers). Libraries were prepared by immunoSEQ multiplex PCR; TCRdb keeps only in-frame clonotypes and omits some of them. The repertoire holds 150,000 to 200,000 clones, more than 80% seen once, with under 0.8% in the top ten. Sequencing was performed on PBMCs. The receptor set was obtained from a boy between 5 and 17 years old in good health and CMV-seronegative.

This chain links TRBV18 with TRBJ1-5; TRBD1 might be the D (6 bases). V lost 1 base to trimming and J lost 3 bases, with 10 bases between them. Germline values: CDR1 KGHSH, CDR2 LQKENI. This CDR3 is 15 amino acids long. CDR3 DNA sequence: TGTGCCAGCTCACCACTTTCAGGGGTCAATCAGCCCCAGCATTTT. Protein sequence: CASSPLSGVNQPQHF.

This CDR3 is CASSQAKAGGPYEQYF. The CDR3 DNA reads TGCGCCAGCAGCCAAGCGAAGGCGGGGGGGCCCTACGAGCAGTACTTC. The V and J genes are TRBV4-1 and TRBJ2-7, with 9 bases aligning to TRBD2. V lost 1 base, J lost 2 bases, and 6 bases stayed unmatched. Germline values: CDR1 MGHRA, CDR2 YSYEKL. The CDR3 extends over 16 amino acids.

V is TRBV7-8 and J is TRBJ2-3; 7 nucleotides match TRBD2. The V gene's germline CDR1 is SGHVS and CDR2 FQNEAQ. V lost 3 bases, J lost 4 bases, and 16 bases stayed unmatched. This CDR3 region has 18 residues. The CDR3 loop is CASSLLFREAARADTQYF. CDR3 coding DNA: TGTGCCAGCAGCTTGTTGTTTCGGGAGGCGGCCAGGGCAGATACGCAGTATTTT.

The chain joins TRBV9 to TRBJ2-5; D unclear. Between the trimmed V and J ends, which lost 4 bases and 5 bases, there was a span of 9 bases. Germline CDR1 is SGDLS and CDR2 is YYNGEE. The CDR3 sequence is 12 residues long. In DNA, the CDR3 is TGTGCCAGCAGCTCCTCCCGGGAGACCCAGTACTTC. Encoded protein: CASSSSRETQYF.

This chain uses TRBV11-2 with TRBJ2-6; 7 bases map to TRBD1. The CDR3 is 18 amino acids. J gave up 0 bases and V 3 bases, and 8 bases lay outside the gene matches. CDR1 and CDR2 (germline): SGHAT, FQNNGV. The CDR3: CASSFTGASFSGANVLTF. CDR3 sequence (DNA): TGTGCCAGCAGCTTCACAGGGGCTTCCTTCTCTGGGGCCAACGTCCTGACTTTC.

This clone was counted once. The chain employs TRBV11-2 and TRBJ2-5, with 8 bases matching TRBD1. The DNA end lines up better with TRBJ2-7; the J call may be wrong. Germline lookup yields CDR1 SGHAT and CDR2 FQNNGV. This CDR3 spans 15 amino acids. CDR3 in amino acids: CASSLRQGSFYEQYF. The CDR3 region has the DNA TGTGCCAGCAGCTTAAGACAGGGGAGTTTCTACGAGCAGTACTTC.

J is TRBJ2-7 and V is TRBV6-1; 9 nucleotides match TRBD2. The CDR3 is 16 residues long. J was trimmed by 7 bases and V by 3 bases; bases with no gene match: 13. CDR1 is MNHNS, CDR2 SASEGT, per germline. The CDR3: CASSESRLAVIVEQYF. CDR3 DNA sequence: TGTGCCAGCAGTGAGTCCCGACTAGCGGTGATTGTAGAGCAGTACTTC.

CDR3 sequence: CAIGPQPDLKEKLFF. The CDR3 nucleotides are TGTGCCATCGGTCCACAGCCCGACCTTAAGGAAAAACTGTTTTTT. V usage is TRBV10-3 and J usage is TRBJ1-4, with no clear D. The ends were cut back, 8 bases at V and 8 bases at J, with 21 bases in the middle. This CDR3 region has 15 residues. The V gene's germline CDR1 is ENHRY and CDR2 SYGVKD.

In its sample, this clone was seen a few times. V is TRBV28 and J is TRBJ1-1; TRBD1 might be the D (6 bases). CDR3 length: 16 amino acids. V lost 2 bases to trimming and J lost 0 bases, with 13 bases between them. Germline V gives CDR1 MDHEN, CDR2 SYDVKM. As DNA, the CDR3 is TGTGCCAGCAGTTTAGTAACGGGACATTTGAACACTGAAGCTTTCTTT. Translating it yields CASSLVTGHLNTEAFF.

This chain connects TRBV29-1 to TRBJ2-2; weak D call: TRBD2 (7 bases). V was shortened by 5 bases and J by 5 bases, with 18 bases between the two germline ends. Germline V gene lookup returns CDR1 SQVTM and CDR2 ANQGSEA. The CDR3 spans 15 residues. In nucleotides, the CDR3 is TGCAGCGTTCTAGGTGGGGGGGCTTGGACCGGGGAGCTGTTTTTT. Translating gives CSVLGGGAWTGELFF.

This clone was seen just once. The V gene is TRBV7-8, the J gene TRBJ2-3, with 9 bases identical to TRBD1. The V and J ends lost 5 bases and 6 bases, in that order; junction bases with no gene match: 15. The CDR3 sequence is 17 residues long. The germline V gene encodes CDR1 SGHVS and CDR2 FQNEAQ. The CDR3 spells CASSPPPGQGVWDTQYF. The CDR3 nucleotides read TGTGCCAGCAGCCCTCCCCCGGGACAGGGTGTTTGGGATACGCAGTATTTT.

The chain joins TRBV4-1 to TRBJ2-7; possibly TRBD1 for D (6 bases). Looked up from germline, CDR1 is MGHRA and CDR2 is YSYEKL. Trimming took off 0 bases at V and 0 bases at J, with 15 bases between the two ends. CDR3 length: 17 residues. The CDR3 nucleotides read TGCGCCAGCAGCCAAGAACCCAGAGGACAGAACTCCTACGAGCAGTACTTC. This gives the protein CASSQEPRGQNSYEQYF.

The chain carries TRBV19 and TRBJ1-3; D is undetermined. Germline V gives CDR1 LNHDA, CDR2 SQIVND (reference sequence). Trimming stripped 4 bases from V and 0 bases from J, with 7 bases between. This CDR3 region has 14 residues. CDR3: CASSKQSSGNTIYF. CDR3 nucleotides: TGTGCCAGTAGTAAACAGAGCTCTGGAAACACCATATATTTT.

V usage is TRBV7-9 and J usage is TRBJ2-3; no definite D call. The V gene's germline CDR1 is SEHNR and CDR2 FQNEAQ (reference sequence). V was trimmed by 5 bases and J by 0 bases, leaving 3 bases between them. The CDR3 has 12 residues. The CDR3 reads CASSPSTDTQYF. The DNA of the CDR3 is TGTGCCAGCAGCCCTAGCACAGATACGCAGTATTTT.

The V gene is TRBV5-4, the J gene TRBJ2-5; the D gene is possibly TRBD2 (5 bases). Germline V gene data show CDR1 as SGHNT and CDR2 as YYREEE (reference sequence). V shed 4 bases and J shed 1 base, with 17 bases lying between them. The CDR3 sequence is 16 residues long. Here the CDR3 reads CASSPPPIASQETQYF. CDR3 in DNA: TGTGCCAGCAGCCCGCCTCCTATAGCGAGCCAAGAGACCCAGTACTTC.

This sequence joins TRBV11-3 and TRBJ2-5; 7 bases line up with TRBD2. Trimming cost V 5 bases and J 3 bases; bases outside gene matches: 6. The germline gives CDR1 SGHNT, CDR2 YENEEA. CDR3 length: 14 residues. The CDR3 region has the DNA TGTGCCAGCAGCCCCCCAGCGGGAAAAGAGACCCAGTACTTC. This encodes CASSPPAGKETQYF.

The chain uses TRBV4-3 and TRBJ2-7, with D possibly TRBD1 on 5 matching bases. Trimming removed 1 base from V and 6 bases from J, with 10 bases in between. The germline V gene has CDR1 LGHNA and CDR2 YSLEER. The CDR3 extends over 13 amino acids. The CDR3 bases are TGCGCCAGCAGCCAAGCATCAGGGTCCGAGCAGTACTTC. Its translation is CASSQASGSEQYF.

The rearrangement joins TRBV10-3 to TRBJ1-2; 9 nucleotides align to TRBD1. The germline V gene has CDR1 ENHRY and CDR2 SYGVKD. The CDR3 runs 14 residues. The junction had 5 bases not matched to a gene; V was cut back by 7 bases and J by 2 bases. The CDR3 nucleotides read TGTGCCATCACTCCGGGACAGGGAAACTATGGCTACACCTTC. Amino acids: CAITPGQGNYGYTF.

This chain uses TRBV19 with TRBJ2-1; 12 bases agree with TRBD2. V lost 4 bases and J lost 16; bases outside the gene matches: 8. This CDR3 has 13 residues. Per the germline V gene, CDR1 is LNHDA and CDR2 is SQIVND (reference sequence). Here the CDR3 DNA reads TGTGCCAGTAGTACCCGGACTAGCGGGGCCCTATTCTTC. Its protein product is CASSTRTSGALFF.

For the CDR3, the DNA is TGTGCCAGCAGCTTTTCAGGGGGCGGAGAAGCTTTCTTT. It codes for CASSFSGGGEAFF. The gene calls are TRBV5-4 and TRBJ1-1, with TRBD1 matching 8 bases. CDR1 is SGHNT and CDR2 is YYREEE in the germline V gene (reference sequence). There are 13 residues in the CDR3. V lost 2 bases to trimming and J lost 8 bases; unmatched junction nucleotides: 5.

V and J are TRBV6-1 and TRBJ2-1; D unclear. The CDR3 covers 15 residues. Trimming pared 3 bases from V and 4 bases from J, leaving 13 bases between. Germline V gives CDR1 MNHNS, CDR2 SASEGT. This chain's CDR3 is CASSEPTELYNEQFF. For the CDR3, the DNA is TGTGCCAGCAGTGAGCCTACAGAGCTTTACAATGAGCAGTTCTTC.

The chain is built from TRBV7-9 and TRBJ2-3; weak D call: TRBD2 (6 bases). This CDR3 region has 15 residues. Trimming took off 2 bases at V and 3 bases at J, with 12 bases between the two ends. Germline assignment: CDR1 SEHNR and CDR2 FQNEAQ (reference sequence). As DNA, the CDR3 is TGTGCCAGCAGCTTAAATGCGGGGACTACAGATACGCAGTATTTT. It translates to CASSLNAGTTDTQYF.

The chain combines TRBV18 with TRBJ2-7; TRBD1 is a possible D gene (5 bases). With 1 base removed from V and 1 base from J, the gap between germline ends came to 11 bases. This CDR3 contains 15 residues. Germline V gene data show CDR1 as KGHSH and CDR2 as LQKENI. The CDR3 reads CASSPQQEQSYEQYF. DNA of the CDR3: TGTGCCAGCTCACCACAACAGGAACAATCCTACGAGCAGTACTTC.

This sequence joins TRBV7-2 and TRBJ1-2; 7 bases match TRBD1. Unmatched junction bases numbered 7, after V lost 1 base and J lost 8 bases. Germline V gene data show CDR1 as SGHTA and CDR2 as FQGNSA. The CDR3 is made up of 14 amino acids. CDR3 sequence (DNA): TGTGCCAGCAGCTTAGAGGCAGGGGGGATGGGCTACACCTTC. Protein: CASSLEAGGMGYTF. The variable domain in full, with the rest retrieved from reference TRBV7-2 and TRBJ1-2, is GAGVSQSPSNKVTEKGKDVELRCDPISGHTALYWYRQSLGQGLEFLIYFQGNSAPDKSGLPSDRFSAERTGGSVSTLTIQRTQQEDSAVYLCASSLEAGGMGYTFGSGTRLTVV.

This clone was found a few times. CDR3 loop: CASSIDREGNQPQHF. The CDR3 bases are TGTGCCAGTAGTATCGACAGGGAGGGCAATCAGCCCCAGCATTTT. This rearrangement joins TRBV19 to TRBJ1-5, with 7 bases aligning to TRBD1. The germline V gene has CDR1 LNHDA and CDR2 SQIVND (reference sequence). V was clipped by 3 bases and J by 2 bases; unmatched bases: 4. This CDR3 has 15 residues.

The chain uses TRBV5-6 and TRBJ2-2; 7 bases agree with TRBD2. This CDR3 region has 15 residues. In germline, CDR1 is SGHDT, CDR2 YYEEEE. V lost 0 bases to trimming and J lost 2 bases; unmatched junction nucleotides: 1. The CDR3 nucleotides are TGTGCCAGCAGCTTGGGCGGGGGAAACACCGGGGAGCTGTTTTTT. Protein sequence: CASSLGGGNTGELFF.

This chain uses TRBV20-1 with TRBJ1-1, with D maybe TRBD1 (6 bases). Germline V lookup: CDR1 DFQATT, CDR2 SNEGSKA (reference sequence). This CDR3 has 11 residues. V was trimmed by 5 bases and J by 11 bases, leaving 15 bases between them. The CDR3, as DNA: TGCAGTGCTTACAGGGCAATAGGCGCTTTCTTT. Translating gives CSAYRAIGAFF.

This clone was detected once. This chain connects TRBV7-2 to TRBJ2-5, with 7 bases identical to TRBD2. The CDR3 consists of 15 residues. V lost 5 bases to trimming and J lost 1 base; unmatched junction nucleotides: 7. Germline CDR1 SGHTA, CDR2 FQGNSA. The CDR3 loop reads CASSIWTSPQETQYF. In DNA, the CDR3 is TGTGCCAGCAGCATATGGACTAGTCCCCAAGAGACCCAGTACTTC.

V and J are TRBV11-3 and TRBJ2-1; TRBD2 matches 12 bases. After removal of 4 bases from V and 12 bases from J, the junction contained 4 bases not matched to a gene. This CDR3 contains 13 residues. The V gene's germline CDR1 is SGHNT and CDR2 YENEEA. The CDR3 nucleotides are TGTGCCAGCAGCTGGGGGACTAGCGGGTTGCAGTTCTTC. Its translation: CASSWGTSGLQFF.

The J gene is TRBJ1-1, the V gene TRBV2; no definite D call. V dropped 2 bases and J dropped 5 bases, with 12 bases sitting between them. The V gene's germline CDR1 is SNHLY and CDR2 FYNNEI. The CDR3 sequence is 14 residues long. This chain's CDR3 is CASSESGPATEAFF. The CDR3 DNA is TGTGCCAGCAGTGAATCAGGCCCTGCGACTGAAGCTTTCTTT.

The chain couples TRBV11-3 to TRBJ1-1; the D is unclear. V lost 2 bases and J 4 bases, leaving 5 bases between the germline ends. The CDR3 is 12 residues long. From germline, CDR1 is SGHNT and CDR2 YENEEA. The CDR3 loop reads CASSLRGTEAFF. In DNA, the CDR3 is TGTGCCAGCAGCTTACGCGGCACTGAAGCTTTCTTT.

The V gene is TRBV5-1, the J gene TRBJ2-1; D is uncertain. This CDR3 contains 13 residues. V lost 0 bases and J 2 bases, leaving 3 bases between the germline ends. The germline V gene encodes CDR1 SGHRS and CDR2 YFSETQ. DNA for the CDR3: TGCGCCAGCAGCTTGGACACCTACAATGAGCAGTTCTTC. Protein: CASSLDTYNEQFF.